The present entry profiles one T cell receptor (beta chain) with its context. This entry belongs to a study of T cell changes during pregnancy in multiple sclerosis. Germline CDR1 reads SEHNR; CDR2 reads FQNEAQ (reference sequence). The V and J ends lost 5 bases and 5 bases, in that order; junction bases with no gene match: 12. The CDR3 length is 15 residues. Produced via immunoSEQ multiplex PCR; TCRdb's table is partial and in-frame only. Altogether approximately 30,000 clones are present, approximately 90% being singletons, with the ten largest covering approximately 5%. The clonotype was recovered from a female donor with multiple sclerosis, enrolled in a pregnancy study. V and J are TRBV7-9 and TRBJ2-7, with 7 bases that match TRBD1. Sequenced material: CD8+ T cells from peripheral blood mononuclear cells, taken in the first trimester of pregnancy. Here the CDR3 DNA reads TGTGCCAGCAGCCCCCATACAGGTAGGGGGCACGAGCAGTACTTC. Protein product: CASSPHTGRGHEQYF.